This TCR beta chain was profiled in a study of blood T cell repertoires in COVID-19. As for the study in general: Researchers got acute and convalescent COVID-19 samples from the United States, Italy and Spain.

Participants were aged 18 to 89 years from roughly 25 US areas. TCRdb keeps only in-frame clones here, not all; method: immunoSEQ multiplex PCR. The sample has 300,000 to 500,000 clones, approximately 87% seen once. CDR1 and CDR2 from the germline V gene are SGHNT and YYREEE (reference sequence). V lost 2 bases to trimming and J lost 9 bases, with 12 bases between them. The length of the CDR3 is 13 residues. Sequenced material: PBMCs or T cells enriched from blood (not recorded which). This receptor was obtained from a woman aged 30 to 39 with acute COVID-19. The chain has TRBV5-4 and TRBJ2-1; D uncertain. CDR3 sequence (DNA): TGTGCCAGCAGCTTCCGAGGTGGTGGTGAGCAGTTCTTC. Translated, it gives CASSFRGGGEQFF.